This passage covers 12 T cell receptor beta chains from one sample sequenced in a study of sequential checkpoint blockade in melanoma. The treatment denotes: randomized to nivolumab then ipilimumab (arm A) or the reverse (arm B). The method was immunoSEQ multiplex PCR; TCRdb's version includes in-frame clones alone and lacks a portion of them. The sample consists of roughly 29,000 clones, 83% of them appearing once. The sample in question was CD8+ T cells sorted from blood (inferred from file names), obtained from a patient given nivolumab and ipilimumab in sequence. Source of these receptors: a human donor with melanoma.

The gene calls are TRBV4-1 and TRBJ1-4, with 8 bases fitting TRBD1. The trim removed 4 bases at V and 8 bases at J, leaving 9 bases unmatched. Germline V gives CDR1 MGHRA, CDR2 YSYEKL. The CDR3 is 15 residues long. CDR3 in amino acids: CASSPPGGGTEKLFF. CDR3 sequence (DNA): TGCGCCAGCAGCCCCCCAGGGGGCGGTACAGAAAAACTGTTTTTT.

This clone was counted many times. J is TRBJ2-7 and V is TRBV7-2, with 7 bases matching TRBD1. The CDR3 is 14 amino acids. V was pared by 5 bases and J by 3 bases, with 7 bases of the junction left unmatched. CDR1 and CDR2 (germline): SGHTA, FQGNSA. CDR3 nucleotide sequence: TGTGCCAGCAGCCAAGGGGGCCAAAGCTACGAGCAGTACTTC. It codes for CASSQGGQSYEQYF.

The rearrangement uses TRBV11-2 and TRBJ1-5; D gene uncertain. The germline V gene has CDR1 SGHAT and CDR2 FQNNGV. The CDR3 is made up of 17 amino acids. Trimming pared 1 base from V and 3 bases from J, leaving 16 bases between. The CDR3, as DNA: TGTGCCAGCAGCTTAGGCCCAATTCAGGAAACCAATCAGCCCCAGCATTTT. Amino acid sequence: CASSLGPIQETNQPQHF.

This clone has only a few counts. This sequence joins TRBV28 and TRBJ2-7, with 8 bases that match TRBD1. Germline V gene sequence: CDR1 MDHEN, CDR2 SYDVKM. The CDR3 sequence is 14 residues long. J was trimmed by 5 bases and V by 5 bases; bases with no gene match: 8. CDR3 in amino acids: CASSQGDRGHEQYF. The CDR3 coding sequence is TGTGCCAGCAGTCAAGGAGACAGGGGTCACGAGCAGTACTTC.

The chain joins TRBV11-2 to TRBJ1-1, with D possibly matching TRBD1 (6 bases). Germline V gene data show CDR1 as SGHAT and CDR2 as FQNNGV. Trimming took off 4 bases at V and 2 bases at J, with 11 bases between the two ends. The CDR3 has 14 amino acids. The CDR3 sequence is CASSYSGTNTEAFF. The CDR3 nucleotides read TGTGCCAGCAGCTACTCCGGGACAAACACTGAAGCTTTCTTT.

The CDR3 here is CASSDRDVSNQPQHF. CDR3 in DNA: TGCGCCAGCAGCGACAGGGATGTGAGCAATCAGCCCCAGCATTTT. The V gene is TRBV4-1, the J gene TRBJ1-5; 7 bases align to TRBD1. V lost 5 bases and J lost 1; bases outside the gene matches: 5. The CDR3 loop spans 15 amino acids. Germline CDR1 is MGHRA and CDR2 is YSYEKL.

V is TRBV4-1 and J is TRBJ2-5, with a possible D match to TRBD2 (6 bases). CDR3 size: 11 residues. Trimming took off 5 bases at V and 13 bases at J, with 14 bases between the two ends. The germline V gene encodes CDR1 MGHRA and CDR2 YSYEKL. Here the CDR3 reads CASSYRDSTYF. The DNA of the CDR3 is TGCGCCAGCAGCTACCGGGACTCGACGTACTTC.

This chain joins TRBV19 and TRBJ2-7; 8 nucleotides align to TRBD2. Germline V gene lookup returns CDR1 LNHDA and CDR2 SQIVND (reference sequence). CDR3 length: 13 residues. The V segment lost 5 bases and the J segment 4 bases; nucleotides outside the gene matches: 4. The CDR3 sequence: CASSLAGKYEQYF. For the CDR3, the DNA is TGTGCCAGTAGTTTAGCGGGAAAGTACGAGCAGTACTTC.

This chain links TRBV6-6 with TRBJ2-7; D is uncertain. Germline V gene lookup returns CDR1 MNHNY and CDR2 SVGAGI (reference sequence). The germline V and J ends were trimmed by 2 bases and 2 bases, with 7 bases remaining between them. The CDR3 has 13 residues. CDR3 residues: CASSYGPTYEQYF. For the CDR3, the DNA is TGTGCCAGCAGTTACGGGCCGACCTACGAGCAGTACTTC.

In the case of this clone: At one boundary the junction diverges from the germline segment, which might be a read error. Other nucleotide sequences from this sample produce the same CDR3. The chain couples TRBV11-2 to TRBJ1-2; 9 bases are a match to TRBD1. The germline gives CDR1 SGHAT, CDR2 FQNNGV. This CDR3 is 15 amino acids long. The CDR3 DNA reads as TGTGCCAGCAGCCCATTCACAGGGGGCGACTATGGCTATACCTTC. This sequence encodes CASSPFTGGDYGYTF.

This chain connects TRBV7-2 to TRBJ2-2, with 13 bases fitting TRBD2. Germline V gene lookup returns CDR1 SGHTA and CDR2 FQGNSA. V lost 5 bases, J lost 4 bases, and 7 bases stayed unmatched. The CDR3 is 17 amino acids. The CDR3 nucleotides are TGTGCCAGCAGCCCCGGACTAGCGGGAGTGGGCACCGGGGAGCTGTTTTTT. The encoded protein is CASSPGLAGVGTGELFF.

The genes are TRBV9 and TRBJ1-5; no definite D call. V lost 3 bases, J lost 3 bases, and 10 bases lay in between. This CDR3 is 14 amino acids long. CDR1 is SGDLS and CDR2 is YYNGEE in the germline V gene. CDR3: CASSGSGDNQPQHF. The CDR3 bases are TGTGCCAGCAGCGGCTCGGGTGACAATCAGCCCCAGCATTTT.